These T cell receptor beta chains were read from a single sample in a study of B cell selection in AIRE deficiency. Sequencing used immunoSEQ multiplex PCR; TCRdb keeps in-frame clones, though not all of them. The sample lists roughly 18,000 clones; just over 90% were seen once. Sequenced material: CD4+CD25+ Tregs sorted from PBMCs. The source of these receptors is a human donor in good health. The CDR3 runs from the conserved cysteine through the conserved F or W. The D gene is left open where the match is weak.

d_gene,len,j_gene,v_gene,CDR3aa
TRBD2,15,TRBJ2-3,TRBV29-1,CSVVTSGSRIDTQYF
-,15,TRBJ1-2,TRBV28,CASSFSAATAYGYTF
TRBD1,16,TRBJ1-2,TRBV11-2,CASSLIGQGVYYGYTF
-,15,TRBJ2-7,TRBV9,CASSVSHSGIYEQYF
-,16,TRBJ2-2,TRBV18,CASSANGAKNTGELFF
-,13,TRBJ2-5,TRBV28,CASSSGGQETQYF
-,18,TRBJ1-6,TRBV28,CASSKSRKRRTYNSPLHF
-,13,TRBJ2-2,TRBV7-7,CASSPGHTGELFF
-,16,TRBJ2-4,TRBV28,CASTGGLLGAKNIQYF
-,14,TRBJ2-7,TRBV6-1,CASSEGHNFYEQYF
-,15,TRBJ2-1,TRBV9,CASSRGGTQLNEQFF